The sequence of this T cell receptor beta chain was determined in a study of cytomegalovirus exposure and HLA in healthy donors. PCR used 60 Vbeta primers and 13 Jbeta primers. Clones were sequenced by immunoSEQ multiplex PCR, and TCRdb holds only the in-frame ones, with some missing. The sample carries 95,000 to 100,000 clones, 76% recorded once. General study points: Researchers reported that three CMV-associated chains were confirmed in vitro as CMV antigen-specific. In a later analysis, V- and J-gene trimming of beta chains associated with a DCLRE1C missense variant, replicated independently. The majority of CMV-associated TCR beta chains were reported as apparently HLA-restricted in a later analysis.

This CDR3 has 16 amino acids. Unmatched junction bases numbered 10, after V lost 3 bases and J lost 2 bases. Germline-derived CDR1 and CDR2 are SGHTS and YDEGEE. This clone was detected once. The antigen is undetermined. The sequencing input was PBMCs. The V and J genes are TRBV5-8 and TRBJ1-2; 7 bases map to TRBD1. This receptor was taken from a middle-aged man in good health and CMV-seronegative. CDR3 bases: TGTGCCAGCAGCTCCCCGACAGGGACCCTCAACTATGGCTACACCTTC. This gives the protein CASSSPTGTLNYGYTF.